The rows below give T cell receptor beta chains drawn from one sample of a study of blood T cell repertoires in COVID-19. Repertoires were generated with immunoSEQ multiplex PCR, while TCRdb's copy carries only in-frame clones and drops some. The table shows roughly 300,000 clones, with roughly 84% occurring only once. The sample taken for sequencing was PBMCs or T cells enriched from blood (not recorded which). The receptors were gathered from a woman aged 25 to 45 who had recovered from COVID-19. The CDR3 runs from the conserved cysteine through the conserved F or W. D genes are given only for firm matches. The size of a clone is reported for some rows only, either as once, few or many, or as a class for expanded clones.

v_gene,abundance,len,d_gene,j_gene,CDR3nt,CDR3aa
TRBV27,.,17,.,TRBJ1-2,TGTGCCAGCGTAGGTGGACCTGGTTCGGGGGGCAGCTATGGCTACACCTTC,CASVGGPGSGGSYGYTF
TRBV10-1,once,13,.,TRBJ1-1,TGCGCCAGCAGTGAGTCAGGGGCCACTGAAGCTTTCTTT,CASSESGATEAFF
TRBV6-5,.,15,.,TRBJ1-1,TGTGCCAGCAGCGCTCGGCGGGGGGGGGACACTGAAGCTTTCTTT,CASSARRGGDTEAFF
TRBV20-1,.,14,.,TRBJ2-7,TGCAGTGCTAGTGCAGGGTCCGGGGGTTACGAGCAGTACTTC,CSASAGSGGYEQYF
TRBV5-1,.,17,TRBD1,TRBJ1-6,TGCGCCAGCAGCTTGGCTGGGACAGGGGCCTTCGATTCACCCCTCCACTTT,CASSLAGTGAFDSPLHF
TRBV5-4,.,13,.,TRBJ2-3,TGTGCCAGCAGCTCCAACAGGGAAGATACGCAGTATTTT,CASSSNREDTQYF
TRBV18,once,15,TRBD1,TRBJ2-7,TGTGCCAGCTCACCGCCGGGACAGGGGTTGGACGAGCAGTACTTC,CASSPPGQGLDEQYF
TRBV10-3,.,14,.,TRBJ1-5,TGTGCCATCAGTGCTCAGGGTATCGATCAGCCCCAGCATTTT,CAISAQGIDQPQHF
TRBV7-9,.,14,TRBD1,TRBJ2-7,TGTGCCAGCAGCCTACTCGGACAGGGCGACGAGCAGTACTTC,CASSLLGQGDEQYF
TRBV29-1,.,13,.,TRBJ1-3,TGCAGCGCCCGTCCCGTCTCTGGAAACACCATATATTTT,CSARPVSGNTIYF
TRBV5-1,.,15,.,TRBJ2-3,TGCGCCAGCAGCCCACAGGGTTTCGGCACAGATACGCAGTATTTT,CASSPQGFGTDTQYF
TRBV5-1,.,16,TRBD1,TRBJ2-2,TGCGCCAGCAGCTTGGGGACAGGGGTTCGAACCGGGGAGCTGTTTTTT,CASSLGTGVRTGELFF
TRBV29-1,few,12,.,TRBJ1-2,TGCAGCGTCGGCCTAGCTAACTATGGCTACACCTTC,CSVGLANYGYTF
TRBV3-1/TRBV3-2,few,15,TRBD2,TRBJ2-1,TGTGCCAGCAGCAATTTAGCGGGGGGGCGCAGTGAGCAGTTCTTC,CASSNLAGGRSEQFF
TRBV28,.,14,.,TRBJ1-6,TGTGCCAGCAGTAGACAGGTGACTAATTCACCCCTCCACTTT,CASSRQVTNSPLHF
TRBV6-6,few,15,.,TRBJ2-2,TGTGCCAGCACCCCCGATTATGCTCAGATCGGGGAGCTGTTTTTT,CASTPDYAQIGELFF
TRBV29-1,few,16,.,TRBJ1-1,TGCAGCGTTGACAGCCCGCGGGGACGGAGTAACACTGAAGCTTTCTTT,CSVDSPRGRSNTEAFF
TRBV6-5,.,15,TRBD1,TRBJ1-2,TGTGCCAGCAGTTACACCGGGACAGGGGTGATCAGCTACACCTTC,CASSYTGTGVISYTF
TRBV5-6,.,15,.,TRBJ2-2,TGTGCCAGCAGCCCGTTCGACAGGTGGGCCGGGGAGCTGTTTTTT,CASSPFDRWAGELFF
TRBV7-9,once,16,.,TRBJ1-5,TGTGCCAGCAGCTTAGCTGGGGGCAATAGCAATCAGCCCCAGCATTTT,CASSLAGGNSNQPQHF
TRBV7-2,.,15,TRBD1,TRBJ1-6,TGTGCCAGCAGCTTGGGCAGGGGGCCTAATTCACCCCTCCACTTT,CASSLGRGPNSPLHF
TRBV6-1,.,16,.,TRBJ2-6,TGTGCCAGCAGTGAACAACCCAGCTCTGGGGCCAACGTCCTGACTTTC,CASSEQPSSGANVLTF
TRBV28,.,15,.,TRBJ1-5,TGTGCCAGCAGTTTAGGCAGGCGACGCAATCAGCCCCAGCATTTT,CASSLGRRRNQPQHF
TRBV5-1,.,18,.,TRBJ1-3,TGCGCCAGCAGCTTGGGGTCGCCAGGGGCCAGCTCTGGAAACACCATATATTTT,CASSLGSPGASSGNTIYF
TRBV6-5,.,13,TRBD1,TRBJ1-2,TGTGCCAGCAGAACGGGACAGACCTATGGCTACACCTTC,CASRTGQTYGYTF
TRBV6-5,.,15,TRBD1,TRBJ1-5,TGTGCCAGCAGATGGGACAGGGATAGCAATCAGCCCCAGCATTTT,CASRWDRDSNQPQHF
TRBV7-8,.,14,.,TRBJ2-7,TGTGCCAGCAGCTACCGGGACAAACCCTACGAGCAGTACTTC,CASSYRDKPYEQYF
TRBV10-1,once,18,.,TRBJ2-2,TGCGCCAGCAGTGAGTCGATATATTCCCCCACGGGGACCGGGGAGCTGTTTTTT,CASSESIYSPTGTGELFF
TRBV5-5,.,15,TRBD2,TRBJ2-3,TGTGCCAGCAGCTTACTAGCGGCGAACACAGATACGCAGTATTTT,CASSLLAANTDTQYF
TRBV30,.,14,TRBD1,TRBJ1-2,TGTGCCTGGAGTCCCGGGACAGGGGTAGGGGGCTACACCTTC,CAWSPGTGVGGYTF
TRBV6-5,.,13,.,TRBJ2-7,TGTGCCAGCAGTTACCCCCCCCTCTCCGAGCAGTACTTC,CASSYPPLSEQYF
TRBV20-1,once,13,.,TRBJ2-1,TGCAGTGCTAGTGACCGGGTCTCCTCATGGCCGTTCTTC,CSASDRVSSWPFF
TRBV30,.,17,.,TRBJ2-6,TGTGCCTGGACCCTGGGGGCAGAGACGACTGGGGCCAACGTCCTGACTTTC,CAWTLGAETTGANVLTF
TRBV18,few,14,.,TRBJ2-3,TGTGCCAGCTCGCCATCGAGAAGCACAGATACGCAGTATTTT,CASSPSRSTDTQYF
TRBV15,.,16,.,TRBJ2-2,TGTGCCACCAGCAGAGGTCGACAGGCGAACACCGGGGAGCTGTTTTTT,CATSRGRQANTGELFF
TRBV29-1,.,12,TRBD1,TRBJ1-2,TGCAGCGTTGGCGGGGGACAGGGGGCCTACACCTTC,CSVGGGQGAYTF
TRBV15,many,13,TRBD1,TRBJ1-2,TGTGCCACCAGCACCCGGACAGGGCAAGGCTACACCTTC,CATSTRTGQGYTF
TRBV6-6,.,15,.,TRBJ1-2,TGTGCCAGCAGTTACTCGACGTCCAGGGCCGGTGGCTACACCTTC,CASSYSTSRAGGYTF
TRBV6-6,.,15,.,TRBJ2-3,TGTGCCAGCAGGAACCGGGCTAGCAGGGGAGATACGCAGTATTTT,CASRNRASRGDTQYF
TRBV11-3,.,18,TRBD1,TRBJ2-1,TGTGCCAGCAGCTTGGGGCAGGGGGTTTTCAGCTCCTACAATGAGCAGTTCTTC,CASSLGQGVFSSYNEQFF
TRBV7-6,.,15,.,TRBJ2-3,TGTGCCAGCAGCCAACGGGGAGAACGCACAGATACGCAGTATTTT,CASSQRGERTDTQYF
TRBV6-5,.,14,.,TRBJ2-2,TGTGCCAGCAGTCCATCCGGTTACACCGGGGAGCTGTTTTTT,CASSPSGYTGELFF
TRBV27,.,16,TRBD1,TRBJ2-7,TGTGCCAGCAGTAGGAACCGGGACAGGGAGCGTAACGAGCAGTACTTC,CASSRNRDRERNEQYF
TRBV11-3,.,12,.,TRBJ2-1,TGTGCCAGCAGCGAGGGGGTCAATGAGCAGTTCTTC,CASSEGVNEQFF
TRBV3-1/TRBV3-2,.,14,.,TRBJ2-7,TGTGCCAGCAGCCAAGGGCACAGGGCCTACGAGCAGTACTTC,CASSQGHRAYEQYF
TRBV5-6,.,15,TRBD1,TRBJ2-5,TGTGCCAGCAGCTTAAGGACAGGGTCCGGGGAGACCCAGTACTTC,CASSLRTGSGETQYF
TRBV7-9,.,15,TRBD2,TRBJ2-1,TGTGCCAGCAGCTTAGCGGGACTAGCGAGCGATGAGCAGTTCTTC,CASSLAGLASDEQFF
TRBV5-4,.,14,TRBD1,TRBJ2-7,TGTGCCAGCAGCTCCCCGGGACAGGGCTACGAGCAGTACTTC,CASSSPGQGYEQYF
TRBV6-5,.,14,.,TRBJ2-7,TGTGCCAGCATGCGTAGCCAAGGATCCTACGAGCAGTACTTC,CASMRSQGSYEQYF
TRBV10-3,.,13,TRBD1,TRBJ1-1,TGTGCCATCAGACCCGACAGGGTCGCTGAAGCTTTCTTT,CAIRPDRVAEAFF
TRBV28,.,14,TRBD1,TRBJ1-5,TGTGCCAGCACCCCGACAGGGGCGCGTCAGCCCCAGCATTTT,CASTPTGARQPQHF
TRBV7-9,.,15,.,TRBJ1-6,TGTGCCAGCAGCTCCCGGAGCTCCTATAATTCACCCCTCCACTTT,CASSSRSSYNSPLHF
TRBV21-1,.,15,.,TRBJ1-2,TGTGCCAGCAGGGGGGGACAGTGGCTTTTCTATGGCTACACCTTC,CASRGGQWLFYGYTF
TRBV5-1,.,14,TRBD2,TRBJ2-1,TGCGCCAGCAGCATCAATCGGGGGGGCGGAGAGCAGTTCTTC,CASSINRGGGEQFF
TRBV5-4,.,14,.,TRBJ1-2,TGTGCCAGCAGCTTACAGGGTACTAACTATGGCTACACCTTC,CASSLQGTNYGYTF